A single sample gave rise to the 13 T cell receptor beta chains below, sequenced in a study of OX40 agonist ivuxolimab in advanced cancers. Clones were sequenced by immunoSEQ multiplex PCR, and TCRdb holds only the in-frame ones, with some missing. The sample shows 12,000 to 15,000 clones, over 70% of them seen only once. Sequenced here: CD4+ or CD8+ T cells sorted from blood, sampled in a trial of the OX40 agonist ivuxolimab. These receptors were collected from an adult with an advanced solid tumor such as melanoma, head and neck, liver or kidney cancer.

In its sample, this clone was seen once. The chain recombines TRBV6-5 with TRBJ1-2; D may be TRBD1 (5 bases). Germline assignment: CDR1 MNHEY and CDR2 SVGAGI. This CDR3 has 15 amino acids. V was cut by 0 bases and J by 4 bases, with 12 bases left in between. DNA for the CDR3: TGTGCCAGCAGTTACTCGAATGGGGCCGGCTATGGCTACACCTTC. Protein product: CASSYSNGAGYGYTF.

The chain's CDR3 is CASSQELVGDTDTQYF. The CDR3 DNA follows: TGCGCCAGCAGCCAAGAATTAGTCGGGGACACAGATACGCAGTATTTT. This chain connects TRBV4-3 to TRBJ2-3, with D tentatively TRBD2 (5 bases). This CDR3 comprises 16 residues. Looked up from germline, CDR1 is LGHNA and CDR2 is YSLEER. V dropped 0 bases and J dropped 2 bases, with 12 bases sitting between them.

CDR3 residues: CASSYSSRLTEAFF. CDR3 bases: TGTGCCAGCAGTTACTCGTCACGGCTCACTGAAGCTTTCTTT. The chain combines TRBV6-5 with TRBJ1-1; D call uncertain. CDR3 length: 14 residues. The V end lost 0 bases, the J end lost 4 bases, and 9 bases lay between the germline ends. CDR1 MNHEY and CDR2 SVGAGI come from the germline V gene.

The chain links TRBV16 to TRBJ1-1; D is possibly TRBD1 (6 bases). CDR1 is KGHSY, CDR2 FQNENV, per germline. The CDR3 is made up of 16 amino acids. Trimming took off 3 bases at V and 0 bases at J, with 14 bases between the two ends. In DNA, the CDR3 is TGTGCCAGCAGCCATCCGATGACAGGTCTGAACACTGAAGCTTTCTTT. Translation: CASSHPMTGLNTEAFF.

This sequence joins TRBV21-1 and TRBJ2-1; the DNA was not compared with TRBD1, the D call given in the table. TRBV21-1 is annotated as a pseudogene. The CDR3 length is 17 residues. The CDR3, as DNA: TGTGCCAGCAGCAAAGCGAGGGCCGGGACAGAGGCCAATGAGCAGTTCTTC. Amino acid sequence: CASSKARAGTEANEQFF.

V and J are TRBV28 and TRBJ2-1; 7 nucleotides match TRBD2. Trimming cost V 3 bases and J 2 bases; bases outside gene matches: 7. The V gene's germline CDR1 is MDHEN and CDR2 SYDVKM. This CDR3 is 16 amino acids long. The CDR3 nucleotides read TGTGCCAGCAGTTTGGGGATAAGCGGGACCTACAATGAGCAGTTCTTC. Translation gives CASSLGISGTYNEQFF.

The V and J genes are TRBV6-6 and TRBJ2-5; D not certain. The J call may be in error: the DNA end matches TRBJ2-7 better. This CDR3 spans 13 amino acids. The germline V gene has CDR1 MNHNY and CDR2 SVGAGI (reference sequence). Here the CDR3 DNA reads TGTGCCAGCAGTTACAGGACCGGCTACGAGCAGTACTTC. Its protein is CASSYRTGYEQYF.

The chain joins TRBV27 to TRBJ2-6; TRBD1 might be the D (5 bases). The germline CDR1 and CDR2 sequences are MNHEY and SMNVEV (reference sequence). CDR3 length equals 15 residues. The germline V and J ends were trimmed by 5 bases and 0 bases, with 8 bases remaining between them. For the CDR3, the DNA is TGTGCCAGCAGTCAGGGCCTCTCTGGGGCCAACGTCCTGACTTTC. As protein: CASSQGLSGANVLTF.

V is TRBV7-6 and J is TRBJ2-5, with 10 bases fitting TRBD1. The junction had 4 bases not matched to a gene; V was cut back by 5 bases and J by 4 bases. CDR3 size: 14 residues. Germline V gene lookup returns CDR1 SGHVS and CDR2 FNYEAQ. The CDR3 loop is CASSVGQGRETQYF. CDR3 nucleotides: TGTGCCAGCAGCGTGGGACAGGGGCGAGAGACCCAGTACTTC.

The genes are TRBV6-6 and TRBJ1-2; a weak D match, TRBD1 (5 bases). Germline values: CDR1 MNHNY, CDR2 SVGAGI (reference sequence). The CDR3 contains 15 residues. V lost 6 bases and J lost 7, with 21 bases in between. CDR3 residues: CASSPSRVGKRGYTF. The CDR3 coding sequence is TGTGCCAGCAGCCCCTCCAGGGTCGGAAAGCGTGGCTACACCTTC.

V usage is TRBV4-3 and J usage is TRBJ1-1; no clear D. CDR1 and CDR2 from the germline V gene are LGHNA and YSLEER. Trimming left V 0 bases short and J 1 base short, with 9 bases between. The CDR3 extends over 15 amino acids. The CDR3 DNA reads TGCGCCAGCAGCCAAGAGGTTCCTGGGAACACTGAAGCTTTCTTT. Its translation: CASSQEVPGNTEAFF.

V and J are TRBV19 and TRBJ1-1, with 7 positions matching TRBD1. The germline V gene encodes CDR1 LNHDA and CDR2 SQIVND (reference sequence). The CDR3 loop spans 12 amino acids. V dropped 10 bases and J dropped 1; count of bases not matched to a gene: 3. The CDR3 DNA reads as TGTGCCACGCGACAGGGGAACACTGAAGCTTTCTTT. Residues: CATRQGNTEAFF. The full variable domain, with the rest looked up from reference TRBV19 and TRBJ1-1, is DGGITQSPKYLFRKEGQNVTLSCEQNLNHDAMYWYRQDPGQGLRLIYYSQIVNDFQKGDIAEGYSVSREKKESFPLTVTSAQKNPTAFYLCATRQGNTEAFFGQGTRLTVV.

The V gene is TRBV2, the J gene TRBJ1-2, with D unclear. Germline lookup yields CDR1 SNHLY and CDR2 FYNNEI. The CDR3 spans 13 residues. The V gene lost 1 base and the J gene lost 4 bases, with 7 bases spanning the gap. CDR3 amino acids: CASSEGRGYGYTF. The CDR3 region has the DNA TGTGCCAGCAGTGAAGGACGGGGCTATGGCTACACCTTC.